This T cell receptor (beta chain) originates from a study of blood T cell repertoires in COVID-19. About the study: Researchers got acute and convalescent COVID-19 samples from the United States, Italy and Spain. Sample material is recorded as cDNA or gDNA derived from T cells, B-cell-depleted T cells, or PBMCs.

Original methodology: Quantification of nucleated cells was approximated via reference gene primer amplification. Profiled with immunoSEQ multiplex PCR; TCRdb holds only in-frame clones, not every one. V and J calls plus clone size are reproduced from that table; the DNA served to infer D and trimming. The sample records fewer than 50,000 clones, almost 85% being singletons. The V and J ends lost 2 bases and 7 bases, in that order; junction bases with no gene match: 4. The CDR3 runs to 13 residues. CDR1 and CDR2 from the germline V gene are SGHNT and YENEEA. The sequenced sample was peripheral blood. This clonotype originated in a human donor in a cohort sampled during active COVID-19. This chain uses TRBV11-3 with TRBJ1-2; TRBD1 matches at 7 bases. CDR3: CASSLTGVIGYTF. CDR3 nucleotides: TGTGCCAGCAGCTTAACAGGGGTTATTGGCTACACCTTC.